This T cell receptor beta chain was sequenced in a study of blood T cell repertoires in COVID-19. Method: immunoSEQ multiplex PCR; TCRdb's copy keeps in-frame clones and lacks some. The data contain more than 100,000 clones, about four fifths of them singletons. This CDR3 contains 15 residues. The germline CDR1 and CDR2 sequences are SGDLS and YYNGEE. The V and J ends lost 6 bases and 0 bases respectively, with 15 bases between them. Sequences were obtained from peripheral blood. V and J are TRBV9 and TRBJ1-1; D unclear. The sequence was obtained from a woman of 80 years or more with acute or convalescent COVID-19. CDR3 sequence: CASTFGQGMNTEAFF. The CDR3 nucleotides are TGTGCCAGCACGTTTGGGCAAGGTATGAACACTGAAGCTTTCTTT.